This entry is about one T cell receptor (beta chain). Its antigen is not known. These data come from a study of long-term antiretroviral therapy in people with HIV. General study findings and limits: CDR3 length ranges were narrower in HIV repertoires than in controls. Sampling of blood ran from the mid-2000s to the late 2010s, and older ART regimens were possibly in use.

A minimum of one pre-ART and two post-ART PBMC samples existed for each donor. The V end was cut by 1 base, the J end by 2 bases, with 9 bases between. The CDR3 length is 14 residues. CDR1 is SGHNT and CDR2 is YENEEA in the germline V gene. Survey-level immunoSEQ v3.0 assays were run. Generated by immunoSEQ multiplex PCR, the TCRdb table keeps only in-frame clones and is missing some. The repertoire holds about 33,000 clones, with roughly 96% as singletons. The sequencing here drew on unsorted PBMCs, taken 6.5 to 6.6 years after starting antiretroviral therapy. The receptor was isolated from a young man with HIV. V is TRBV11-3 and J is TRBJ2-7; D gene uncertain. DNA for the CDR3: TGTGCCAGCAGCTTAGGCCTTGGGACCTACGAGCAGTACTTC. It specifies CASSLGLGTYEQYF.